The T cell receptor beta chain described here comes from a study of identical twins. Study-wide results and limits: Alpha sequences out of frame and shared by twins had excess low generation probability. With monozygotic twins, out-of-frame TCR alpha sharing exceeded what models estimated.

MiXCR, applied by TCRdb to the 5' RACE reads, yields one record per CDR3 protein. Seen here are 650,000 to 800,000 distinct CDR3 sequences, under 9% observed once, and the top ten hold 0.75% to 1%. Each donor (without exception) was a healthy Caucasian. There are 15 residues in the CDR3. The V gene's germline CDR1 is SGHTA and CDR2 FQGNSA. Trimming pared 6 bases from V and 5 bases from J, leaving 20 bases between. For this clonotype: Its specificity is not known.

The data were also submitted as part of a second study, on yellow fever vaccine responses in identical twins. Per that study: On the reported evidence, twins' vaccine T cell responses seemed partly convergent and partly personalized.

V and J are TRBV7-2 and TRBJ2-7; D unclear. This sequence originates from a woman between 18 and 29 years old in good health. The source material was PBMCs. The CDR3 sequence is CASRPRVDWRHEQYF. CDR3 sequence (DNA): TGTGCCAGCAGACCACGGGTGGATTGGCGACACGAGCAGTACTTC. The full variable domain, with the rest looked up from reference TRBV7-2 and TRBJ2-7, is GAGVSQSPSNKVTEKGKDVELRCDPISGHTALYWYRQSLGQGLEFLIYFQGNSAPDKSGLPSDRFSAERTGGSVSTLTIQRTQQEDSAVYLCASRPRVDWRHEQYFGPGTRLTVT.